These T cell receptor beta chains were read from a single sample in a study of human T cells and chemical hapten exposure. TCRdb recomputed calls from the RACE reads with MiXCR, one row per CDR3 protein. The sample carries about 90,000 distinct CDR3 sequences, 9.5% to 13% recorded once. Sequences were derived from whole blood, sampled in connection with sensitization to the hapten diphenylcyclopropenone (DPC). These receptors were collected from a woman between 25 and 40 years old with alopecia areata. Some clones in this sample may be carry-over from other donors' samples. CDR3s include the opening cysteine and the closing phenylalanine or tryptophan. D genes are given only for firm matches. Size values are once, few and many counts, or a class for expanded clones, and some rows have none.

d_call: TRBD1; j_call: TRBJ2-1; v_call: TRBV20-1; clone_size: many; cdr3_aa: CSATGPYRGSSYNEQFF; cdr3_nt: TGCAGTGCGACTGGTCCGTACAGGGGGAGCAGTTACAATGAGCAGTTCTTC
d_call: .; j_call: TRBJ2-2; v_call: TRBV7-2; clone_size: few; cdr3_aa: CASSLDLAVNTGELFF; cdr3_nt: TGTGCCAGCAGCTTAGATTTAGCAGTGAACACCGGGGAGCTGTTTTTT
d_call: .; j_call: TRBJ2-2; v_call: TRBV27; clone_size: .; cdr3_aa: CASRPGTPNTGELFF; cdr3_nt: TGTGCCAGCAGACCGGGGACACCTAACACCGGGGAGCTGTTTTTT
d_call: TRBD2; j_call: TRBJ2-3; v_call: TRBV12-3/TRBV12-4; clone_size: few; cdr3_aa: CASSFDLAGGTDTQYF; cdr3_nt: TGTGCCAGCAGTTTTGACCTAGCGGGAGGCACAGATACGCAGTATTTT
d_call: .; j_call: TRBJ2-7; v_call: TRBV28; clone_size: many; cdr3_aa: CASSFSPRAYEQYF; cdr3_nt: TGTGCCAGCAGTTTTTCACCCAGGGCCTACGAGCAGTACTTC
d_call: TRBD2; j_call: TRBJ2-7; v_call: TRBV28; clone_size: many; cdr3_aa: CASSSDGRREQYF; cdr3_nt: TGTGCCAGCAGTTCCGACGGGAGGCGGGAGCAGTACTTC
d_call: .; j_call: TRBJ2-7; v_call: TRBV29-1; clone_size: many; cdr3_aa: CSVEGESTFSYEQYF; cdr3_nt: TGCAGCGTTGAAGGGGAATCGACGTTCTCCTACGAGCAGTACTTC
d_call: .; j_call: TRBJ1-1; v_call: TRBV30; clone_size: few; cdr3_aa: CAWRGAGTEAFF; cdr3_nt: TGTGCCTGGAGGGGGGCGGGCACTGAAGCTTTCTTT
d_call: .; j_call: TRBJ2-3; v_call: TRBV15; clone_size: .; cdr3_aa: CATREVQATPSTDTQYF; cdr3_nt: TGTGCCACCAGAGAGGTCCAGGCTACTCCTAGCACAGATACGCAGTATTTT
d_call: TRBD1; j_call: TRBJ1-5; v_call: TRBV29-1; clone_size: many; cdr3_aa: CSVEFGGTGDRPQHF; cdr3_nt: TGCAGCGTTGAATTTGGAGGGACAGGGGATCGGCCCCAGCATTTT
d_call: .; j_call: TRBJ1-1; v_call: TRBV28; clone_size: .; cdr3_aa: CASSRRASSSEAFF; cdr3_nt: TGTGCCAGCAGCCGTCGAGCGTCTTCTTCTGAAGCTTTCTTT
d_call: TRBD1; j_call: TRBJ2-1; v_call: TRBV29-1; clone_size: few; cdr3_aa: CSVRQGTYNEQFF; cdr3_nt: TGCAGCGTAAGACAGGGGACTTACAATGAGCAGTTCTTC
d_call: .; j_call: TRBJ1-1; v_call: TRBV2; clone_size: many; cdr3_aa: CASRAQWLEAFF; cdr3_nt: TGTGCCAGCAGGGCACAGTGGCTCGAAGCTTTCTTT
d_call: .; j_call: TRBJ1-1; v_call: TRBV5-1; clone_size: once; cdr3_aa: CASSPGAAGMNTEAFF; cdr3_nt: TGCGCCAGCAGTCCTGGAGCGGCGGGAATGAACACTGAAGCTTTCTTT
d_call: .; j_call: TRBJ2-7; v_call: TRBV4-3; clone_size: few; cdr3_aa: CASSQESQSYEQYF; cdr3_nt: TGCGCCAGCAGCCAAGAAAGTCAGTCCTACGAGCAGTACTTC
d_call: .; j_call: TRBJ1-1; v_call: TRBV10-3; clone_size: few; cdr3_aa: CATLRDTRNTEAFF; cdr3_nt: TGTGCCACCCTCCGGGACACACGGAACACTGAAGCTTTCTTT
d_call: .; j_call: TRBJ2-1; v_call: TRBV19; clone_size: few; cdr3_aa: CASSMVYGGRLNEQFF; cdr3_nt: TGTGCCAGTAGTATGGTTTACGGGGGGCGCTTGAATGAGCAGTTCTTC
d_call: .; j_call: TRBJ2-3; v_call: TRBV6-6; clone_size: many; cdr3_aa: CASTPPGSADTQYF; cdr3_nt: TGTGCCAGCACTCCTCCGGGCTCGGCAGATACGCAGTATTTT
d_call: .; j_call: TRBJ2-3; v_call: TRBV20-1; clone_size: many; cdr3_aa: CSAREEPGRTDTQYF; cdr3_nt: TGCAGTGCTAGAGAAGAACCGGGGCGCACAGATACGCAGTATTTT
d_call: TRBD2; j_call: TRBJ2-7; v_call: TRBV20-1; clone_size: .; cdr3_aa: CSARSVTSGTVEQYF; cdr3_nt: TGCAGTGCTAGGTCCGTGACTAGCGGGACGGTCGAGCAGTACTTC
d_call: TRBD2; j_call: TRBJ2-7; v_call: TRBV7-2; clone_size: many; cdr3_aa: CASSPGLAGEQYF; cdr3_nt: TGTGCCAGCAGCCCGGGACTAGCGGGAGAGCAGTACTTC
d_call: .; j_call: TRBJ1-1; v_call: TRBV29-1; clone_size: many; cdr3_aa: CSVVVGRTEAFF; cdr3_nt: TGCAGCGTTGTCGTCGGGAGGACTGAAGCTTTCTTT
d_call: .; j_call: TRBJ2-5; v_call: TRBV5-1; clone_size: few; cdr3_aa: CASSLATRETQYF; cdr3_nt: TGCGCCAGCAGCTTGGCAACGAGAGAGACCCAGTACTTC
d_call: TRBD2; j_call: TRBJ2-2; v_call: TRBV7-3; clone_size: few; cdr3_aa: CASSLNGLAGGGELFF; cdr3_nt: TGTGCCAGCAGCTTAAACGGGCTAGCGGGAGGCGGGGAGCTGTTTTTT
d_call: .; j_call: TRBJ2-1; v_call: TRBV29-1; clone_size: .; cdr3_aa: CSVEGQGGFF; cdr3_nt: TGCAGCGTTGAAGGCCAGGGAGGGTTCTTC
d_call: .; j_call: TRBJ1-4; v_call: TRBV29-1; clone_size: many; cdr3_aa: CSVRPGERLNEKLFF; cdr3_nt: TGCAGCGTCCGACCCGGGGAGCGACTTAATGAAAAACTGTTTTTT
d_call: .; j_call: TRBJ2-3; v_call: TRBV28; clone_size: many; cdr3_aa: CASAEQADTQYF; cdr3_nt: TGTGCCAGCGCCGAGCAAGCGGATACGCAGTATTTT
d_call: .; j_call: TRBJ2-5; v_call: TRBV12-2; clone_size: few; cdr3_aa: CASRPQFGQGRRGTQYF; cdr3_nt: TGTGCAAGTCGCCCACAGTTTGGGCAGGGCCGTCGAGGGACCCAGTACTTC
d_call: .; j_call: TRBJ2-2; v_call: TRBV23-1; clone_size: .; cdr3_aa: CAGGKNMNTGELFF; cdr3_nt: TGCGCCGGGGGAAAAAACATGAACACCGGGGAGCTGTTTTTT
d_call: .; j_call: TRBJ2-5; v_call: TRBV29-1; clone_size: few; cdr3_aa: CSVGQGGEGETQYF; cdr3_nt: TGCAGCGTCGGCCAGGGGGGGGAAGGAGAGACCCAGTACTTC